This T cell receptor (beta chain) was captured in a study of cytomegalovirus exposure and HLA in healthy donors. Overall study results and limits: In an earlier analysis, productive rearrangement rates for most beta V segments clustered near 87% or 30%.

PCR used 60 Vbeta primers and 13 Jbeta primers. TCRdb's copy holds only in-frame clones and misses some; the assay was immunoSEQ multiplex PCR. The repertoire holds 100,000 or so clones, with roughly 80% as singletons. There are 17 residues in the CDR3. The ends were cut back, 1 base at V and 1 base at J, with 16 bases in the middle. The germline V gene has CDR1 LNHDA and CDR2 SQIVND (reference sequence). As for this clone: Its antigen is as yet unknown.

This chain uses TRBV19 with TRBJ1-1, with D possibly TRBD1 on 5 matching bases. Sequencing was carried out using PBMCs. The receptor's source is a man aged 25 to 40 in good health and CMV-seropositive. CDR3 in DNA: TGTGCCAGTAGTATAGGGCAGGGTCGAGCTTGGAACACTGAAGCTTTCTTT. Encoded protein: CASSIGQGRAWNTEAFF.